This T cell receptor (beta chain) comes out of a study of early T cells in non-severe SARS-CoV-2 infection. Study-wide context: Unpaired chains resulted from sequencing bulk RNA of unsorted whole blood.

Points from the study as a whole: The matching step, a VDJdb search, favored anti-spike CD8 responses and missed private and CD4 specificities.

Germline V gives CDR1 SGHRS, CDR2 YFSETQ. CDR3 length: 16 amino acids. V dropped 1 base and J dropped 0 bases, with 8 bases sitting between them. Individual cDNA molecules each received unique molecular identifiers attached to them. TCRdb processed the 5' RACE reads anew with MiXCR; each CDR3 protein has one entry. The sample lists about 30,000 distinct CDR3 sequences; approximately 6.3% were seen once. This clonotype was detected ten times or more. Its target is not known. The sequenced material came from whole blood. The receptor comes from an adult who was a healthcare worker with PCR-confirmed SARS-CoV-2 infection or an uninfected control (not recorded which). V usage is TRBV5-1 and J usage is TRBJ1-6; TRBD1 is a possible D gene (5 bases). CDR3 region: CASSLRGDSYNSPLHF. As DNA, the CDR3 is TGCGCCAGCAGCTTGCGAGGGGACTCCTATAATTCACCCCTCCACTTT.